This paragraph covers one T cell receptor beta chain sequence. Its antigen is not identified. The same CDR3 is also encoded by other DNA sequences in this sample. 60 Vbeta and 13 Jbeta primers were used in PCR. Produced via immunoSEQ multiplex PCR; TCRdb's table is partial and in-frame only. Of about 130,000 clones in the sample, 79% are singletons; the top ten hold roughly 6.8%. The source of the sample is a study of cytomegalovirus exposure and HLA in healthy donors. The CDR3 contains 12 residues. Trimming took 6 bases from V and 9 from J; bases not matched to a gene: 4. Germline V gene lookup returns CDR1 SNHLY and CDR2 FYNNEI. Study observations and caveats: Exclusion as indistinguishable affected some V segments, including TRBV6-2 and TRBV6-3. An analysis that was carried out later associated 17,000 or so TCR beta sequences with HLA alleles at 0.05 false discovery rate. Usually a TCR sequence was rare, but some public TCRs were found in many donors.

Input material: PBMCs. The sequence was obtained from a man aged 40-49 years in good health and CMV-seropositive. The V gene is TRBV2, the J gene TRBJ2-7; TRBD1 matches 11 bases. The CDR3 region has the DNA TGTGCCAGCAGGGACAGGGGGCTGGGGCAGTACTTC. Translating it yields CASRDRGLGQYF.